The 12 T cell receptor beta chains presented below share a single source sample, sequenced in a study of a mutant IDH1 vaccine in newly diagnosed glioma. No cognate antigen is known for these TCRs. TCRdb's table, derived via immunoSEQ multiplex PCR, lists solely in-frame clones and lacks some. The data show tens of thousands of clones, under 95% seen once. Time point: week 23, last vaccination. Vaccinated patients received 300 ug of mutant IDH1 20-mer peptide per dose, with topical imiquimod. Specimen: PBMCs, collected from a glioma patient whose treatment included an IDH1 peptide vaccine. The source is a man aged 45-60 years with glioma.

This chain links TRBV4-3 with TRBJ2-1; possibly TRBD2 for D (6 bases). Trimming left V 1 base short and J 2 bases short, with 15 bases between. The CDR3 loop spans 17 amino acids. CDR1 is LGHNA and CDR2 is YSLEER in the germline V gene. In DNA form, the CDR3 reads TGCGCCAGCAGCCAAGTAGATGGGGGGATTACCTACAATGAGCAGTTCTTC. Residues: CASSQVDGGITYNEQFF.

V and J are TRBV25-1 and TRBJ1-3; D is unclear. Germline loops: CDR1 MGHDK, CDR2 SYGVNS. The CDR3 runs to 10 residues. Trimming took off 8 bases at V and 7 bases at J, with 6 bases between the two ends. CDR3 residues: CASQANTIYF. DNA of the CDR3: TGTGCCAGCCAAGCGAACACCATATATTTT.

J is TRBJ2-7 and V is TRBV7-2; D remains unclear. Trimming took 0 bases from V and 2 from J, leaving 2 bases between them. CDR1 and CDR2 (germline): SGHTA, FQGNSA. The CDR3 has 12 residues. CDR3 coding DNA: TGTGCCAGCAGCTTAGCGACCTACGAGCAGTACTTC. Its protein product is CASSLATYEQYF.

The CDR3 DNA follows: TGTGCCAGCAGTTACTCTAGGGGGGGCGCAGCCGGGGAGCTGTTTTTT. Translating gives CASSYSRGGAAGELFF. The J gene is TRBJ2-2, the V gene TRBV6-6; possibly TRBD2 for D (7 bases). Trimming cost V 0 bases and J 6 bases, with 14 bases left between them. Germline loops: CDR1 MNHNY, CDR2 SVGAGI (reference sequence). The CDR3 has 16 residues.

V gene TRBV29-1 combines with J gene TRBJ2-1; 11 bases line up with TRBD2. V lost 7 bases, J lost 7 bases, and 12 bases stayed unmatched. The CDR3 loop spans 15 amino acids. Germline CDR1 SQVTM, CDR2 ANQGSEA. CDR3 nucleotides: TGCAGCGCCTCGGTAGCGGGAGGGCCTACTAATGAGCAGTTCTTC. Its protein is CSASVAGGPTNEQFF.

The V gene is TRBV15, the J gene TRBJ1-1, with 11 positions matching TRBD1. Trimming removed 1 base from V and 1 base from J; junction bases left unmatched: 5. Per the germline V gene, CDR1 is LNHNV and CDR2 is YYDKDF (reference sequence). This CDR3 has 17 amino acids. CDR3 residues: CATSRGDRGYGNTEAFF. The CDR3 DNA reads as TGTGCCACCAGCAGAGGGGACAGGGGGTATGGGAACACTGAAGCTTTCTTT.

V usage is TRBV27 and J usage is TRBJ1-4; TRBD1 might be the D (5 bases). The CDR3 loop spans 13 amino acids. V lost 3 bases, J lost 5 bases, and 7 bases lay in between. The V gene's germline CDR1 is MNHEY and CDR2 SMNVEV (reference sequence). The CDR3 reads CASSFRGNEKLFF. DNA of the CDR3: TGTGCCAGCAGTTTCCGGGGGAATGAAAAACTGTTTTTT.

The V call is TRBV7-2, the J call TRBJ1-6; 7 bases align to TRBD1. CDR1 and CDR2 from the germline V gene are SGHTA and FQGNSA. The CDR3 covers 15 residues. Trimming took 1 base from V and 13 from J; bases not matched to a gene: 10. CDR3 coding DNA: TGTGCCAGCAGCTTAGGGGGACAGACTCGAGCGCCCCTCCACTTT. Its protein is CASSLGGQTRAPLHF.

V and J are TRBV7-2 and TRBJ1-2; D gene uncertain. The CDR3 has 17 residues. The germline CDR1 and CDR2 sequences are SGHTA and FQGNSA. V lost 5 bases and J lost 2, with 21 bases in between. CDR3 residues: CASSREEHRVRNYGYTF. The CDR3 nucleotides are TGTGCCAGCAGCCGTGAAGAACACCGGGTCCGGAACTATGGCTACACCTTC.

The chain uses TRBV19 and TRBJ2-7; D is possibly TRBD2 (5 bases). CDR1 LNHDA and CDR2 SQIVND come from the germline V gene (reference sequence). V shed 1 base and J shed 0 bases, with 7 bases lying between them. CDR3 length: 14 residues. CDR3 protein: CASSIASGSYEQYF. For the CDR3, the DNA is TGTGCCAGTAGTATAGCGAGCGGCTCCTACGAGCAGTACTTC.

This clone occurred a few times. The chain joins TRBV30 to TRBJ1-1; D is uncertain. V was trimmed by 0 bases and J by 6 bases, leaving 17 bases between them. The CDR3 loop spans 15 amino acids. CDR1 is GTSNPN and CDR2 is SVGIG in the germline V gene (reference sequence). CDR3 protein: CAWSVLGRTVAEAFF. Written as DNA, the CDR3 is TGTGCCTGGAGTGTACTAGGACGGACCGTCGCTGAAGCTTTCTTT.

This clone appeared once. V is TRBV5-1 and J is TRBJ1-4; no clear D. Germline-derived CDR1 and CDR2 are SGHRS and YFSETQ. The CDR3 totals 14 residues. V was trimmed by 1 base and J by 2 bases, leaving 6 bases between them. The DNA of the CDR3 is TGCGCCAGCAGCTTGTCGGGGACTAATGAAAAACTGTTTTTT. Its protein is CASSLSGTNEKLFF.